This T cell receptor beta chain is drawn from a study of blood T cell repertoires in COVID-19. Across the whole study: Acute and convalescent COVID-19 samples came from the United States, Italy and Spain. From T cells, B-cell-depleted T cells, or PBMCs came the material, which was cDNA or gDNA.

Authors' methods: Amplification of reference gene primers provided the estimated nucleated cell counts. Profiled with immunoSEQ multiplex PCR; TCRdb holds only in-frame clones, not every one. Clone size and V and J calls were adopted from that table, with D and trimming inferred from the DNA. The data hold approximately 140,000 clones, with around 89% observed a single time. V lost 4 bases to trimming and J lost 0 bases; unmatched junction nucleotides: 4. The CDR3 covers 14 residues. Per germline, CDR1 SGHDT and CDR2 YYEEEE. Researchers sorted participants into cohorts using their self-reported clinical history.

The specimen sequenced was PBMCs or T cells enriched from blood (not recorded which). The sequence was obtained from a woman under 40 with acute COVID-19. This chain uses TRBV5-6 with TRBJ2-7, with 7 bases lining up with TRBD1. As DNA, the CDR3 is TGTGCCAGCAGCGGACAGGAGGTCTCCTACGAGCAGTACTTC. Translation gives CASSGQEVSYEQYF.